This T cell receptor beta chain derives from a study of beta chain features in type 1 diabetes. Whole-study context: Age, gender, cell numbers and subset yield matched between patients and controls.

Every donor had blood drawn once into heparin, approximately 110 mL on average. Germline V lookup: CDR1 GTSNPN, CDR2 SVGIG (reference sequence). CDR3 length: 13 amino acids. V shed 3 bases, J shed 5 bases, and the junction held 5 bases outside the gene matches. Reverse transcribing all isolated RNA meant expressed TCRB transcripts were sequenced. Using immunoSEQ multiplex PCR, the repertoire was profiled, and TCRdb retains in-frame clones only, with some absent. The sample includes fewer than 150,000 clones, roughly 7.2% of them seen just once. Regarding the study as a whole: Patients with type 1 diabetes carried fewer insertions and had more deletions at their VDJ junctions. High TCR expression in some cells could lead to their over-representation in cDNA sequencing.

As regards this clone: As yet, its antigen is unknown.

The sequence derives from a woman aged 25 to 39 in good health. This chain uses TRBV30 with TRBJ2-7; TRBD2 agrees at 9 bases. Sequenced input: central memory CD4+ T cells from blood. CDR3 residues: CAWRYSGSHEQYF. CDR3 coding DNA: TGTGCCTGGAGGTATAGCGGGAGCCACGAGCAGTACTTC.